A single sample is the source of the 3 T cell receptor beta chains below, sequenced in a study of response to subunit inactivated influenza vaccine. TCRdb fed the RT-PCR reads into MiXCR, producing one record per CDR3 protein. The table records more than 400,000 distinct CDR3 sequences, approximately 10% of them present only once. The material was PBMCs from blood, obtained 45 days after vaccination. The receptors shown here come from a man aged 45 to 65 who received an inactivated influenza vaccine.

This clonotype occurred a few times. The chain uses TRBV5-6 and TRBJ2-2; no clear D. This CDR3 has 17 amino acids. Trimming took 3 bases from V and 0 from J, leaving 15 bases between them. CDR1 and CDR2 (germline): SGHDT, YYEEEE. The CDR3 spells CASSYRARNSNTGELFF. The CDR3 region has the DNA TGTGCCAGCAGCTACCGGGCTAGGAATTCGAACACCGGGGAGCTGTTTTTT.

The V call is TRBV29-1, the J call TRBJ2-7; 9 bases match TRBD1. Germline loops: CDR1 SQVTM, CDR2 ANQGSEA. V dropped 4 bases and J dropped 1; count of bases not matched to a gene: 11. The CDR3 spans 16 residues. The CDR3: CSVAQARTGVSYEQYF. The DNA for the CDR3 is TGCAGCGTTGCACAAGCAAGGACAGGGGTTTCCTACGAGCAGTACTTC.

Ten or more counts support this clonotype. The V gene is TRBV20-1, the J gene TRBJ2-1; TRBD2 is a possible D gene (5 bases). This CDR3 region has 18 residues. The ends were cut back, 1 base at V and 0 bases at J, with 19 bases in the middle. The germline V gene has CDR1 DFQATT and CDR2 SNEGSKA (reference sequence). CDR3 in DNA: TGCAGTGCTAGAGGGGAGCTTGTAGGAGCTCGCTCCTACAATGAGCAGTTCTTC. Amino acid sequence: CSARGELVGARSYNEQFF.